This TCR beta chain was captured by sequencing in a study of blood T cell repertoires in COVID-19. Overall study: The United States, Italy and Spain provided the acute and convalescent COVID-19 samples. Nucleic acid was either cDNA or gDNA, and it came from T cells, B-cell-depleted T cells, or PBMCs.

As originally analysed: The assay estimated nucleated cells by amplifying reference gene primers. Repertoires were generated with immunoSEQ multiplex PCR, while TCRdb's copy carries only in-frame clones and drops some. The D gene and trimming were derived from the DNA, and the V and J assignments and clone size from that table. The data contain some 200,000 clones, over 75% of them seen just once; the ten biggest clones take up approximately 6%. Germline CDR1 and CDR2: LNHDA and SQIVND (reference sequence). Trimming left V 0 bases short and J 4 bases short, with 6 bases between. The CDR3 contains 14 residues.

The sequenced sample was peripheral blood. This receptor was taken from a man older than 75 with acute or convalescent COVID-19. This chain uses TRBV19 with TRBJ2-2; possible D gene TRBD2, 5 bases. The CDR3 bases are TGTGCCAGTAGTATAGATCGGGGCACCGGGGAGCTGTTTTTT. Residues: CASSIDRGTGELFF. The full variable domain, in which reference TRBV19 and TRBJ2-2 provide the parts outside the CDR3, is DGGITQSPKYLFRKEGQNVTLSCEQNLNHDAMYWYRQDPGQGLRLIYYSQIVNDFQKGDIAEGYSVSREKKESFPLTVTSAQKNPTAFYLCASSIDRGTGELFFGEGSRLTVL.